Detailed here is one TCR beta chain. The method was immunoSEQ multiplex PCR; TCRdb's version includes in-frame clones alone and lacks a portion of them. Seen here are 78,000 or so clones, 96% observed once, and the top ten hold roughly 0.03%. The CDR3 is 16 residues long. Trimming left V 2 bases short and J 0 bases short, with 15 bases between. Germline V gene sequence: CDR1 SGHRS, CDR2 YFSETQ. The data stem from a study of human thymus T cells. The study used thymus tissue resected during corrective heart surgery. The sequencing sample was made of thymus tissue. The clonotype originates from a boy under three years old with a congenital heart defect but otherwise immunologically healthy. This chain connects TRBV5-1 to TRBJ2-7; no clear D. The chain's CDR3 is CASSLNLGPSSYEQYF. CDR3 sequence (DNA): TGCGCCAGCAGCTTAAACCTGGGTCCGAGCTCCTACGAGCAGTACTTC.